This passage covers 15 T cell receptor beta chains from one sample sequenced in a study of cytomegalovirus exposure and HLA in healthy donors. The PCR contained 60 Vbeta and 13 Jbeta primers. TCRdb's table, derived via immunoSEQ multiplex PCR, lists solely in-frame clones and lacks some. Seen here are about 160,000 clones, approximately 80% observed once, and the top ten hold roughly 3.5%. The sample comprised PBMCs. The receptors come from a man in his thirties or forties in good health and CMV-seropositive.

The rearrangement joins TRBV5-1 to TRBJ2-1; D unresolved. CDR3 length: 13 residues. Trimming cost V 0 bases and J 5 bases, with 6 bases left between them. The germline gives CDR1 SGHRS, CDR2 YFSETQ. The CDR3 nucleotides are TGCGCCAGCAGCTTGGCCGACAACAATGAGCAGTTCTTC. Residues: CASSLADNNEQFF. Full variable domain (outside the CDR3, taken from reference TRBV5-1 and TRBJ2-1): KAGVTQTPRYLIKTRGQQVTLSCSPISGHRSVSWYQQTPGQGLQFLFEYFSETQRNKGNFPGRFSGRQFSNSRSEMNVSTLELGDSALYLCASSLADNNEQFFGPGTRLTVL.

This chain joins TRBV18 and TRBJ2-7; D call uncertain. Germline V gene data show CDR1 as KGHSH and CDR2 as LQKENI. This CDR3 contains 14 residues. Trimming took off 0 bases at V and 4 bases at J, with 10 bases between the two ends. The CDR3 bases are TGTGCCAGCTCACCACCGGTGTCGGTGTACGAGCAGTACTTC. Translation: CASSPPVSVYEQYF.

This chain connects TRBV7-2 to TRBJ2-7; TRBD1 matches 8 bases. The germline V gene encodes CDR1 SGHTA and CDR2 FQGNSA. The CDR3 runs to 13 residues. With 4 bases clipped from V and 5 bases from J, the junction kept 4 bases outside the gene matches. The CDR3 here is CASSSQGANEQYF. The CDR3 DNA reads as TGTGCCAGCAGCTCCCAGGGGGCCAACGAGCAGTACTTC. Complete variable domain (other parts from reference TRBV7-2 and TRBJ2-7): GAGVSQSPSNKVTEKGKDVELRCDPISGHTALYWYRQSLGQGLEFLIYFQGNSAPDKSGLPSDRFSAERTGGSVSTLTIQRTQQEDSAVYLCASSSQGANEQYFGPGTRLTVT.

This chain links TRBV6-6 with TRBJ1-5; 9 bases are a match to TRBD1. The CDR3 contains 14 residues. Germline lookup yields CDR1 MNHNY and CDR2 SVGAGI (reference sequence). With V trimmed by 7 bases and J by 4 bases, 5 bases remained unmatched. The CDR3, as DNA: TGTGCCAGCATTCTACAGGGGGCAAATCAGCCCCAGCATTTT. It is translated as CASILQGANQPQHF.

The CDR3 bases are TGTGCCAGCAGTGAAGCGGGACAGGGTAATTCACCCCTCCACTTT. Protein: CASSEAGQGNSPLHF. The gene calls are TRBV6-1 and TRBJ1-6, with TRBD1 matching 9 bases. J gave up 6 bases and V 0 bases, and 0 bases lay outside the gene matches. The CDR3 length is 15 residues. Germline CDR1 reads MNHNS; CDR2 reads SASEGT.

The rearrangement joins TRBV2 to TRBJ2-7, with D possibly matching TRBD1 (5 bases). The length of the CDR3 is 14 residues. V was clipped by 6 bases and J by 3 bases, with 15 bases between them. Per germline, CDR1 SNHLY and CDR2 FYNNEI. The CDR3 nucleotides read TGTGCCAGCAGCGAAAGGGCAGGGAACTACGAGCAGTACTTC. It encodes CASSERAGNYEQYF.

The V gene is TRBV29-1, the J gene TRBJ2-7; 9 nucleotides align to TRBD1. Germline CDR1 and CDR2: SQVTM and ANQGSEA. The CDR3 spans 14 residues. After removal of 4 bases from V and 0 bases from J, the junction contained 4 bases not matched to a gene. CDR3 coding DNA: TGCAGCGTTGTTAGACAGGGGGTCTCCTACGAGCAGTACTTC. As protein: CSVVRQGVSYEQYF.

This chain's CDR3 is CASSLDRDYGYTF. The CDR3 DNA follows: TGTGCCAGCAGCTTAGATCGGGACTATGGCTACACCTTC. The V gene is TRBV11-2, the J gene TRBJ1-2, with D uncertain. There are 13 residues in the CDR3. Germline values: CDR1 SGHAT, CDR2 FQNNGV. Trimming pared 0 bases from V and 3 bases from J, leaving 5 bases between.

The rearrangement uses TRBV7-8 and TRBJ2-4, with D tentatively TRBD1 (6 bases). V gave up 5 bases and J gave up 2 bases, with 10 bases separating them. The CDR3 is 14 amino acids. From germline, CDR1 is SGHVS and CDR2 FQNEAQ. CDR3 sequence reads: CASSLGQSKNIQYF. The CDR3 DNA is TGTGCCAGCAGCCTTGGACAGTCCAAAAACATTCAGTACTTC.

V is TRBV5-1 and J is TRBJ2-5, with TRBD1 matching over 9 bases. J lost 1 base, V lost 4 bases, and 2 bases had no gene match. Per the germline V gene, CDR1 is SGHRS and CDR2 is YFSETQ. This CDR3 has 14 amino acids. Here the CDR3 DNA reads TGCGCCAGCAGCAGGGGACAGGGCCAAGAGACCCAGTACTTC. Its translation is CASSRGQGQETQYF. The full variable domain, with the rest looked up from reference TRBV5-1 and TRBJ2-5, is KAGVTQTPRYLIKTRGQQVTLSCSPISGHRSVSWYQQTPGQGLQFLFEYFSETQRNKGNFPGRFSGRQFSNSRSEMNVSTLELGDSALYLCASSRGQGQETQYFGPGTRLLVL.

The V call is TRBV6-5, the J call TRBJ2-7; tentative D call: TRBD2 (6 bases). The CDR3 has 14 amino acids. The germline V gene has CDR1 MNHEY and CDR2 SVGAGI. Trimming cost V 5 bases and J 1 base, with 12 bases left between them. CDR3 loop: CASSGDWSSYEQYF. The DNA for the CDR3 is TGTGCCAGCAGTGGGGACTGGAGTTCCTACGAGCAGTACTTC.

This chain's CDR3 is CASSDAAGRDTQYF. The DNA for the CDR3 is TGTGCCAGCAGTGACGCGGCGGGACGGGATACGCAGTATTTT. The chain has TRBV2 and TRBJ2-3; TRBD2 is a possible D gene (6 bases). Looked up from germline, CDR1 is SNHLY and CDR2 is FYNNEI. V lost 3 bases to trimming and J lost 6 bases, with 13 bases between them. The CDR3 covers 14 residues.

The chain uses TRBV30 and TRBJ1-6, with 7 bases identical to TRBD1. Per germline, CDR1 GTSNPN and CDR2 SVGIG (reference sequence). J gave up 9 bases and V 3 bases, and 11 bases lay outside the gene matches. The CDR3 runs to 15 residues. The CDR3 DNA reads TGTGCCTGGAGCCCCCTGACAGGGTGGGGTTCACCCCTCCACTTT. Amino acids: CAWSPLTGWGSPLHF.

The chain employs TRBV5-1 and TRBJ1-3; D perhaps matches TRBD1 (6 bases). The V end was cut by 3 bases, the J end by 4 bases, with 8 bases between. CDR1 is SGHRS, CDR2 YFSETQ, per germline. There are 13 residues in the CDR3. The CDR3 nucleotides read TGCGCCAGCAGCTCGGGGACAGGAAACACCATATATTTT. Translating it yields CASSSGTGNTIYF.

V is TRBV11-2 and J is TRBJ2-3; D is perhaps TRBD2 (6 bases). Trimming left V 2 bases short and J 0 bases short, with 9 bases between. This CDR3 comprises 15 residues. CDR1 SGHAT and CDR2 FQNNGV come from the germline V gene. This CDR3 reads CASSLWGRSTDTQYF. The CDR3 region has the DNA TGTGCCAGCAGCTTATGGGGGAGGAGCACAGATACGCAGTATTTT.